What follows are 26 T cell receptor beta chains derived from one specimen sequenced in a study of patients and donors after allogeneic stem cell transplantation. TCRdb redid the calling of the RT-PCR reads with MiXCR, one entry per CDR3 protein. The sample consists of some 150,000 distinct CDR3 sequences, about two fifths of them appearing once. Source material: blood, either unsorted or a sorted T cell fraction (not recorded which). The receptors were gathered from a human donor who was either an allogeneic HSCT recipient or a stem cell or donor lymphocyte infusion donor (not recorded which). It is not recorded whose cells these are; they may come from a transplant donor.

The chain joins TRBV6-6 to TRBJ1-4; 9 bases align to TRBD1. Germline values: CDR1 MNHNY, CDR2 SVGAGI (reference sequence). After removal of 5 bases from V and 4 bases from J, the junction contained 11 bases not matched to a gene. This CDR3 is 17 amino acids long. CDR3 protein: CASSPLAGQGHNEKLFF. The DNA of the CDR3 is TGTGCCAGCAGTCCCCTGGCGGGACAGGGACATAATGAAAAACTGTTTTTT.

The chain's CDR3 is CASSYARGKDTSGNTIYF. CDR3 DNA: TGTGCCAGCAGTTACGCCCGGGGGAAGGATACCTCTGGAAACACCATATATTTT. V and J are TRBV6-5 and TRBJ1-3, with a tentative D call TRBD1 (5 bases). Germline V gene lookup returns CDR1 MNHEY and CDR2 SVGAGI. The CDR3 extends over 18 amino acids. Trimming took off 2 bases at V and 0 bases at J, with 17 bases between the two ends.

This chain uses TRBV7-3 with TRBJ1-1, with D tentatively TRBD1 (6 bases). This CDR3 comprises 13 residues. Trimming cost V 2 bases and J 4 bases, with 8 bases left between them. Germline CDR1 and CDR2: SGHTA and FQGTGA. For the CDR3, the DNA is TGTGCCAGCAGCTTATTAGGGGGCACTGAAGCTTTCTTT. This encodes CASSLLGGTEAFF.

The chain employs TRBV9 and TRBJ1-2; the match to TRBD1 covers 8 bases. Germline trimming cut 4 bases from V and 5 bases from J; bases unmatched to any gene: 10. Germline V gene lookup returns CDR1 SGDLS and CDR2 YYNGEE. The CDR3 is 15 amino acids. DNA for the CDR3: TGTGCCAGCAGCCTTTCCGGACAGGGCCGATATGGCTACACCTTC. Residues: CASSLSGQGRYGYTF.

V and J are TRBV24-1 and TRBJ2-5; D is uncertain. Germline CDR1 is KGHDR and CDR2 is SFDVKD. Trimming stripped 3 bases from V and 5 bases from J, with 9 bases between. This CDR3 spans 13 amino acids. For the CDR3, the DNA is TGTGCCACCAGTGATGGGCCCAGGGAGACCCAGTACTTC. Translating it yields CATSDGPRETQYF.

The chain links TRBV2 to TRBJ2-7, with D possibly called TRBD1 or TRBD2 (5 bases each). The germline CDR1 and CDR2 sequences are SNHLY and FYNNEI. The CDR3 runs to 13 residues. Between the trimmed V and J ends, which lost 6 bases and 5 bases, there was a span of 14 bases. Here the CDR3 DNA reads TGTGCCAGCAGCCGAGGGACCATCCACGAGCAGTACTTC. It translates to CASSRGTIHEQYF.

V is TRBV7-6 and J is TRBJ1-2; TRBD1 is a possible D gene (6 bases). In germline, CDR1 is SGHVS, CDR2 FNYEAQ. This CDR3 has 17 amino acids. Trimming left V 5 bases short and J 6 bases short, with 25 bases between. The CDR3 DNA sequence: TGTGCCAGCAGCACCCTGGGCAGGGGAGGAGACTATGATGGCTACACCTTC. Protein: CASSTLGRGGDYDGYTF.

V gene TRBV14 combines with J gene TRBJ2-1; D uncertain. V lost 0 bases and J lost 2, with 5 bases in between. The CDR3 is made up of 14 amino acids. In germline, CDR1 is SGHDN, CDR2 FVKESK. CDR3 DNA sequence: TGTGCCAGCAGCCAAGAAACAGCCTACAATGAGCAGTTCTTC. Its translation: CASSQETAYNEQFF.

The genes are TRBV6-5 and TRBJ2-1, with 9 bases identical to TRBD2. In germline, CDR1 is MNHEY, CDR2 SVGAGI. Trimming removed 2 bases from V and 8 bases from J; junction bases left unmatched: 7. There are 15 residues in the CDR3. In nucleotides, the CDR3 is TGTGCCAGCAGTTACGTAGCGGGGGCCCCCCATGAGCAGTTCTTC. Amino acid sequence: CASSYVAGAPHEQFF.

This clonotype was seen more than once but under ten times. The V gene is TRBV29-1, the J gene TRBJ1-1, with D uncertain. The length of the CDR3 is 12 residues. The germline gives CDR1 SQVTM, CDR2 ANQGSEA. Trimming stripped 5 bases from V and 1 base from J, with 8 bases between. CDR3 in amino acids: CSVCSPNTEAFF. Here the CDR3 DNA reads TGCAGCGTTTGCTCGCCGAACACTGAAGCTTTCTTT. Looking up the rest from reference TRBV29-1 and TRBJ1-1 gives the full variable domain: SAVISQKPSRDICQRGTSLTIQCQVDSQVTMMFWYRQQPGQSLTLIATANQGSEATYESGFVIDKFPISRPNLTFSTLTVSNMSPEDSSIYLCSVCSPNTEAFFGQGTRLTVV.

The CDR3 spells CAIRTGGMNTEAFF. The CDR3 nucleotides are TGTGCCATCAGGACCGGAGGGATGAACACTGAAGCTTTCTTT. The genes are TRBV10-3 and TRBJ1-1, with D hard to call. The CDR3 extends over 14 amino acids. The germline CDR1 and CDR2 sequences are ENHRY and SYGVKD. Between the trimmed V and J ends, which lost 6 bases and 0 bases, there was a span of 11 bases.

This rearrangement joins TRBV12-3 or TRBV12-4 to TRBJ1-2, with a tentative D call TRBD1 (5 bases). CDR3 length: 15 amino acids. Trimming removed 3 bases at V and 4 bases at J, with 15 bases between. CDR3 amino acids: CASSLLQENLYGYTF. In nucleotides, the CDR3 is TGTGCCAGCAGTTTGTTACAGGAAAACCTCTATGGCTACACCTTC.

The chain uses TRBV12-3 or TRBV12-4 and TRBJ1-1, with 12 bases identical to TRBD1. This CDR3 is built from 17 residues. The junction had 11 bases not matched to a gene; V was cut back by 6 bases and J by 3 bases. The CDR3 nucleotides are TGTGCCAGCAGCCTAACGGGACAGGGGGCGCCGGACACTGAAGCTTTCTTT. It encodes CASSLTGQGAPDTEAFF.

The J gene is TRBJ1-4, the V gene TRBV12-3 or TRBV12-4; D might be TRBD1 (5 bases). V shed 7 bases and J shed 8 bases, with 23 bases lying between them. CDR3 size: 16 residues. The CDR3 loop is CASTLQGGSGREKLFF. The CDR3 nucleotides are TGTGCCAGCACCCTCCAGGGAGGGAGCGGGCGCGAAAAACTGTTTTTT.

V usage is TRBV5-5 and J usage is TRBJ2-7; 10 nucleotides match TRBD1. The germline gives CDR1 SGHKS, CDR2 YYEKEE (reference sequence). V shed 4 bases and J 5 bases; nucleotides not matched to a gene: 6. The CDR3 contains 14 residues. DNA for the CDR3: TGTGCCAGCAGCCTGGGACAGGGGATGGACGAGCAGTACTTC. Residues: CASSLGQGMDEQYF.

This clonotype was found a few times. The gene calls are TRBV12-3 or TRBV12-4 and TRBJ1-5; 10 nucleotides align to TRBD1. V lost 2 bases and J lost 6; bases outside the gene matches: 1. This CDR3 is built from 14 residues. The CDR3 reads CASSLRTGGQPQHF. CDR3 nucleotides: TGTGCCAGCAGTTTACGGACAGGGGGTCAGCCCCAGCATTTT.

CDR3 sequence: CASSPLDRAYEQFF. CDR3 sequence (DNA): TGTGCCAGCAGTCCCCTCGACAGGGCGTATGAGCAGTTCTTC. The J gene is TRBJ2-1, the V gene TRBV11-2; 7 bases fit TRBD1. This CDR3 has 14 residues. Germline loops: CDR1 SGHAT, CDR2 FQNNGV. V lost 6 bases to trimming and J lost 8 bases; unmatched junction nucleotides: 10.

Here the CDR3 DNA reads TGTGCCAGCAGCATTACAGGGGTCAATGAGCAGTTCTTC. This codes for CASSITGVNEQFF. This chain links TRBV27 with TRBJ2-1, with TRBD1 identical over 7 bases. J was trimmed by 6 bases and V by 6 bases; bases with no gene match: 5. The CDR3 has 13 amino acids. Germline CDR1 reads MNHEY; CDR2 reads SMNVEV (reference sequence).

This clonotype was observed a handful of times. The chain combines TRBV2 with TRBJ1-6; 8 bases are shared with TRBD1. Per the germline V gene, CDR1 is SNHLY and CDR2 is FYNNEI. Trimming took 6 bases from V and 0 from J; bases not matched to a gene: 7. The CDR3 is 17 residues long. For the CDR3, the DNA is TGTGCCAGCAGGCCCTGGACAGGGAGCTCCTATAATTCACCCCTCCACTTT. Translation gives CASRPWTGSSYNSPLHF.

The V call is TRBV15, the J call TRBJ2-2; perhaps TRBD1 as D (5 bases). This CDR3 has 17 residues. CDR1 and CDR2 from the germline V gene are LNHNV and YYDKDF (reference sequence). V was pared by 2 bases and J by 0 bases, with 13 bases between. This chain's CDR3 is CATSRSNRQPNTGELFF. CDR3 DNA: TGTGCCACCAGCAGATCCAACAGGCAACCGAACACCGGGGAGCTGTTTTTT.

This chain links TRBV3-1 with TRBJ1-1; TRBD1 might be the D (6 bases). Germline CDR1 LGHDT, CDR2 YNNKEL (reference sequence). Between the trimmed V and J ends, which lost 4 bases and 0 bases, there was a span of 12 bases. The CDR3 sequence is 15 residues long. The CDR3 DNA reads TGTGCCAGCAGCCCACACCGGGACATGAACACTGAAGCTTTCTTT. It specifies CASSPHRDMNTEAFF.

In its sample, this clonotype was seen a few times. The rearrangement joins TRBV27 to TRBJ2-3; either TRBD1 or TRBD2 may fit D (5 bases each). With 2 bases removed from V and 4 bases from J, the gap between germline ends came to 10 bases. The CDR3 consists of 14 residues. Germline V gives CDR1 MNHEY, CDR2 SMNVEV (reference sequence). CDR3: CASSLGLGADTQYF. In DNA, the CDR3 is TGTGCCAGCAGTTTAGGTTTGGGGGCAGATACGCAGTATTTT.

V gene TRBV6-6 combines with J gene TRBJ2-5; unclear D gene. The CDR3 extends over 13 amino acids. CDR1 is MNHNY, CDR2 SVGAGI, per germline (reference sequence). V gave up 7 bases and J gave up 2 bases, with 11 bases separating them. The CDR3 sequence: CASIRSPQETQYF. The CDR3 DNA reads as TGTGCCAGCATCAGGAGCCCGCAAGAGACCCAGTACTTC.

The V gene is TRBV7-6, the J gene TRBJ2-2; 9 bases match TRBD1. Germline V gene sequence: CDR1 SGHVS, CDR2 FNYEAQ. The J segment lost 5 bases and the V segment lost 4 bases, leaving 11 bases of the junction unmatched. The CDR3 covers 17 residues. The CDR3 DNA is TGTGCCAGCAGCTATCCACCTGGGACAGGGAGGACCGGGGAGCTGTTTTTT. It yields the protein CASSYPPGTGRTGELFF.

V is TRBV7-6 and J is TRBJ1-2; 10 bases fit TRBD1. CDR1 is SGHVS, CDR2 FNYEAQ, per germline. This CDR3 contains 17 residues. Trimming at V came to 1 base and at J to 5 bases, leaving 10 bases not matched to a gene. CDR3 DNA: TGTGCCAGCAGCTTAGGGACCGGGACAGGGGCGCTGTATGGCTACACCTTC. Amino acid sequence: CASSLGTGTGALYGYTF.

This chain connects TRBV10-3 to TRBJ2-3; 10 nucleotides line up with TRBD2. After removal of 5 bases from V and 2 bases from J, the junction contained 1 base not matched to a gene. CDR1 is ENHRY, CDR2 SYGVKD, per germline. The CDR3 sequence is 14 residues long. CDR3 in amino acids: CAISLAGDTDTQYF. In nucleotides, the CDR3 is TGTGCCATCAGTCTAGCGGGGGACACAGATACGCAGTATTTT.